The next 21 T cell receptor beta chains were all read from a single sample in a study of T-cell memory formation after mild COVID-19. TCRdb re-called the 5' RACE reads with MiXCR, one entry per CDR3 protein. Of around 300,000 distinct CDR3 sequences in the sample, roughly a fifth are singletons; the top ten hold around a fifth. Sequenced sample: PBMCs or a T cell subset sorted from them (not recorded which). The receptors were gathered from a young man who had mild COVID-19 (a few samples of this study predate the infection). Cell type and time point are not known.

This clonotype was seen a few times. The chain joins TRBV20-1 to TRBJ1-2, with D hard to call. This CDR3 has 13 residues. Trimming took off 6 bases at V and 4 bases at J, with 15 bases between the two ends. Germline CDR1 DFQATT, CDR2 SNEGSKA (reference sequence). CDR3 protein: CSALDIWAYGYTF. The CDR3 DNA sequence: TGCAGTGCCCTAGACATATGGGCCTATGGCTACACCTTC.

The chain couples TRBV20-1 to TRBJ2-5; 10 positions agree with TRBD1. Germline lookup yields CDR1 DFQATT and CDR2 SNEGSKA (reference sequence). This CDR3 region has 13 residues. V lost 6 bases, J lost 3 bases, and 4 bases stayed unmatched. This chain's CDR3 is CSAQDRGEETQYF. The CDR3 DNA follows: TGCAGTGCCCAGGACAGGGGGGAAGAGACCCAGTACTTC.

This clonotype has only a few counts. The chain combines TRBV12-3 or TRBV12-4 with TRBJ1-2; D gene unclear. This CDR3 spans 12 amino acids. The V end lost 3 bases, the J end lost 4 bases, and 6 bases lay between the germline ends. CDR3 nucleotides: TGTGCCAGCAGTTTGGAGAGCTATGGCTACACCTTC. It encodes CASSLESYGYTF.

This clonotype occurred a few times. Without the conserved terminal phenylalanine or tryptophan, this CDR3 likely stems from a read error. V is TRBV12-5 and J is TRBJ1-1; 7 bases match TRBD1. Trimming cost V 5 bases and J 4 bases; bases outside gene matches: 7. The CDR3 loop spans 14 amino acids. Germline CDR1 reads LGHNT; CDR2 reads FRNRAP. The CDR3 region is CASGADRVGTEAFL. DNA for the CDR3: TGTGCTAGTGGTGCCGACAGGGTGGGCACTGAAGCTTTCCTT.

The rearrangement links TRBV6-5 to TRBJ2-7; 12 bases fit TRBD1. The CDR3 runs to 14 residues. CDR1 and CDR2 from the germline V gene are MNHEY and SVGAGI. With 6 bases clipped from V and 6 bases from J, the junction kept 6 bases outside the gene matches. In DNA form, the CDR3 reads TGTGCCAGCAGCTCCGGGACAGGGGGCGGCGAGCAGTACTTC. Amino acid sequence: CASSSGTGGGEQYF.

This clonotype came up a few times. The gene calls are TRBV6-1 and TRBJ2-3, with TRBD1 as a possible D gene (5 bases). The CDR3 is 12 amino acids. Germline loops: CDR1 MNHNS, CDR2 SASEGT. The V end was cut by 11 bases, the J end by 0 bases, with 9 bases between. CDR3 bases: TGTGCCGGAAAGGGGAGCACAGATACGCAGTATTTT. Translation: CAGKGSTDTQYF.

The CDR3 here is CASTSSQETQYF. Here the CDR3 DNA reads TGTGCCAGCACCAGCAGCCAAGAGACCCAGTACTTC. The rearrangement links TRBV6-5 to TRBJ2-5, with D hard to call. V was clipped by 7 bases and J by 1 base, with 7 bases between them. Germline values: CDR1 MNHEY, CDR2 SVGAGI. This CDR3 comprises 12 residues.

In nucleotides, the CDR3 is TGTGCCAGCAGCCAACCCCCCGGGGGGGCGGGCAGACACGAGCAGTACTTC. Residues: CASSQPPGGAGRHEQYF. This rearrangement joins TRBV4-2 to TRBJ2-7, with 8 bases fitting TRBD2. The CDR3 has 17 amino acids. The junction had 14 bases not matched to a gene; V was cut back by 2 bases and J by 5 bases. CDR1 and CDR2 from the germline V gene are LGHNA and YNFKEQ.

This chain links TRBV27 with TRBJ1-1, with D perhaps TRBD1 (5 bases). The V end was cut by 0 bases, the J end by 1 base, with 15 bases between. The CDR3 has 17 amino acids. CDR1 is MNHEY and CDR2 is SMNVEV in the germline V gene (reference sequence). The CDR3 nucleotides are TGTGCCAGCAGTTTATCTCCGGGACGGCCCGGGAACACTGAAGCTTTCTTT. This codes for CASSLSPGRPGNTEAFF.

The V call is TRBV7-2, the J call TRBJ2-5; tentative D call: TRBD1 (6 bases). In germline, CDR1 is SGHTA, CDR2 FQGNSA. Trimming pared 7 bases from V and 0 bases from J, leaving 18 bases between. This CDR3 has 16 residues. The CDR3 nucleotides read TGTGCCAGCACCAATCGAGGGGGACGGAACCAAGAGACCCAGTACTTC. It is translated as CASTNRGGRNQETQYF. Looking up the rest from reference TRBV7-2 and TRBJ2-5 gives the full variable domain: GAGVSQSPSNKVTEKGKDVELRCDPISGHTALYWYRQSLGQGLEFLIYFQGNSAPDKSGLPSDRFSAERTGGSVSTLTIQRTQQEDSAVYLCASTNRGGRNQETQYFGPGTRLLVL.

This clonotype was recorded a few times. The chain joins TRBV4-2 to TRBJ2-1; D tentatively fits TRBD1 or TRBD2 (5 bases each). V was trimmed by 1 base and J by 10 bases, leaving 20 bases between them. The germline V gene encodes CDR1 LGHNA and CDR2 YNFKEQ. The CDR3 contains 16 residues. The CDR3 loop is CASSQGMGVPGGEQFF. CDR3 DNA sequence: TGTGCCAGCAGCCAAGGGATGGGGGTCCCCGGCGGGGAGCAGTTCTTC.

J is TRBJ2-1 and V is TRBV5-4; 16 positions match TRBD2. Trimming cost V 1 base and J 9 bases; bases outside gene matches: 13. The CDR3 is made up of 19 amino acids. Germline loops: CDR1 SGHNT, CDR2 YYREEE (reference sequence). The CDR3 nucleotides read TGTGCCAGCAGCTTGCCACCCGGGACTAGCGGGGGGGCCTTTGGTGAGCAGTTCTTC. Translated, it gives CASSLPPGTSGGAFGEQFF.

The genes are TRBV20-1 and TRBJ2-4, with TRBD1 matching over 10 bases. The length of the CDR3 is 14 residues. V was pared by 6 bases and J by 5 bases, with 7 bases of the junction left unmatched. The germline gives CDR1 DFQATT, CDR2 SNEGSKA (reference sequence). The CDR3 is CSALRTGGQNIQYF. CDR3 nucleotides: TGCAGTGCCCTACGGACAGGGGGACAAAACATTCAGTACTTC.

The chain is built from TRBV30 and TRBJ2-7; D is possibly TRBD2 (7 bases). This CDR3 spans 13 amino acids. The germline gives CDR1 GTSNPN, CDR2 SVGIG (reference sequence). Trimming took off 3 bases at V and 7 bases at J, with 16 bases between the two ends. The CDR3 DNA follows: TGTGCCTGGAGGACGCGGGGGCCTATGGAGCAGTACTTC. The encoded protein is CAWRTRGPMEQYF.

The chain joins TRBV5-1 to TRBJ2-7; D perhaps matches TRBD1 (6 bases). CDR1 and CDR2 (germline): SGHRS, YFSETQ. The CDR3 is made up of 15 amino acids. Trimming took 0 bases from V and 6 from J, leaving 16 bases between them. This CDR3 reads CASSLGDIGLTEQYF. CDR3 coding DNA: TGCGCCAGCAGCTTGGGGGACATAGGCTTAACCGAGCAGTACTTC.

This clonotype was seen only a few times. This rearrangement joins TRBV7-3 to TRBJ2-3, with 9 bases matching TRBD2. Germline CDR1 SGHTA, CDR2 FQGTGA. V gave up 5 bases and J gave up 1 base; unmatched junction bases: 7. This CDR3 region has 16 residues. The chain's CDR3 is CASSEDSSGGTDTQYF. In DNA, the CDR3 is TGTGCCAGCAGCGAGGACTCTAGCGGGGGCACAGATACGCAGTATTTT.

This clonotype was counted between two and nine times. This rearrangement joins TRBV4-1 to TRBJ2-6, with D maybe TRBD2 (7 bases). This CDR3 contains 19 residues. In germline, CDR1 is MGHRA, CDR2 YSYEKL. Trimming shortened V by 2 bases and J by 0 bases, and 17 bases separated the two germline ends. CDR3 nucleotides: TGCGCCAGCAGCCAATGGCTCGGGGGGCGACCCTCTGGGGCCAACGTCCTGACTTTC. Protein sequence: CASSQWLGGRPSGANVLTF.

This clonotype was counted ten times or more. V gene TRBV27 combines with J gene TRBJ1-2; 10 bases are a match to TRBD1. Germline assignment: CDR1 MNHEY and CDR2 SMNVEV (reference sequence). The CDR3 loop spans 13 amino acids. Trimming cost V 5 bases and J 6 bases; bases outside gene matches: 3. The CDR3 region is CASSRGQGDGYTF. CDR3 sequence (DNA): TGTGCCAGCAGTCGCGGACAGGGGGATGGCTACACCTTC.

CDR3 region: CSVEASGATDTQYF. CDR3 in DNA: TGCAGCGTTGAAGCTAGCGGAGCCACAGATACGCAGTATTTT. This chain joins TRBV29-1 and TRBJ2-3; 7 nucleotides line up with TRBD2. The V gene end was trimmed by 1 base and the J gene end by 2 bases; junction bases not matched to a gene: 3. Germline V lookup: CDR1 SQVTM, CDR2 ANQGSEA. The CDR3 contains 14 residues.

This clonotype came up a few times. The rearrangement uses TRBV5-5 and TRBJ2-3, with a tentative D call TRBD2 (6 bases). The ends were cut back, 3 bases at V and 4 bases at J, with 12 bases in the middle. The CDR3 runs to 14 residues. Germline values: CDR1 SGHKS, CDR2 YYEKEE (reference sequence). CDR3 nucleotides: TGTGCCAGCAGCTCGAGGGACTGGCCAGATACGCAGTATTTT. It yields the protein CASSSRDWPDTQYF.

This clonotype showed up just a few times. V and J are TRBV11-2 and TRBJ1-1; no clear D. CDR3 length: 15 amino acids. The V end was cut by 1 base, the J end by 7 bases, with 16 bases between. Germline V gene lookup returns CDR1 SGHAT and CDR2 FQNNGV. Written as DNA, the CDR3 is TGTGCCAGCAGCTTAGCGGGCGGTCAGAACCTTGAAGCTTTCTTT. It encodes CASSLAGGQNLEAFF.